The 30 T cell receptor beta chains below come from one sample, sequenced in a study of blood T cell repertoires in COVID-19. The assay was immunoSEQ multiplex PCR, and TCRdb's table has in-frame clones only and misses some. The table lists some 100,000 clones, approximately 82% of them singletons. Input material: peripheral blood. The source of these receptors is a man in his forties or fifties with active or convalescent COVID-19.

V and J are TRBV19 and TRBJ1-5, with 8 positions matching TRBD1. V shed 6 bases and J 4 bases; nucleotides not matched to a gene: 5. CDR3 length: 14 residues. From germline, CDR1 is LNHDA and CDR2 SQIVND (reference sequence). CDR3 sequence reads: CASRETGVNQPQHF. In DNA, the CDR3 is TGTGCCAGTAGGGAGACAGGGGTGAATCAGCCCCAGCATTTT.

The table lists this clone with a few counts. V gene TRBV5-6 combines with J gene TRBJ1-5; D might be TRBD1 (5 bases). V lost 2 bases to trimming and J lost 4 bases, with 13 bases between them. CDR1 and CDR2 from the germline V gene are SGHDT and YYEEEE. The CDR3 covers 15 residues. As DNA, the CDR3 is TGTGCCAGCAGCTTACCCGACAGCACTAATCAGCCCCAGCATTTT. It encodes CASSLPDSTNQPQHF. The complete variable domain, with remaining parts taken from reference TRBV5-6 and TRBJ1-5, reads DAGVTQSPTHLIKTRGQQVTLRCSPKSGHDTVSWYQQALGQGPQFIFQYYEEEERQRGNFPDRFSGHQFPNYSSELNVNALLLGDSALYLCASSLPDSTNQPQHFGDGTRLSIL.

This clone was counted a single time. The chain carries TRBV21-1 and TRBJ1-5; the table names TRBD1, a call not compared with the DNA. TRBV21-1 corresponds to a pseudogene. This CDR3 comprises 14 residues. The CDR3 bases are TGTGCCAGTCGATTGCGGGACAGAAATCAGCCCCAGCATTTT. It encodes CASRLRDRNQPQHF.

This chain links TRBV15 with TRBJ2-2; D might be TRBD1 (6 bases). The germline V gene has CDR1 LNHNV and CDR2 YYDKDF (reference sequence). The V and J ends lost 3 bases and 6 bases respectively, with 20 bases between them. This CDR3 is built from 17 residues. The CDR3 protein is CATSSPRSQGISGELFF. CDR3 bases: TGTGCCACCAGCAGCCCCAGGTCTCAGGGGATATCCGGGGAGCTGTTTTTT. Filled out from reference TRBV15 and TRBJ2-2, the complete variable domain reads DAMVIQNPRYQVTQFGKPVTLSCSQTLNHNVMYWYQQKSSQAPKLLFHYYDKDFNNEADTPDNFQSRRPNTSFCFLDIRSPGLGDTAMYLCATSSPRSQGISGELFFGEGSRLTVL.

The V gene is TRBV19, the J gene TRBJ1-6; a possible D gene is TRBD1 (5 bases). CDR1 is LNHDA and CDR2 is SQIVND in the germline V gene (reference sequence). Deletions cut 4 bases from V and 7 bases from J, with 11 bases between. There are 14 residues in the CDR3. The CDR3 sequence is CASSTYGGNSPLHF. The DNA of the CDR3 is TGTGCCAGTAGTACGTACGGGGGGAATTCACCCCTCCACTTT.

CDR3 residues: CASSQVGTATSYEQYF. CDR3 nucleotide sequence: TGTGCCAGCAGCCAAGTCGGGACAGCAACGTCCTACGAGCAGTACTTC. J is TRBJ2-7 and V is TRBV3-1 (or the pseudogene TRBV3-2); 7 bases fit TRBD1. The CDR3 loop spans 16 amino acids. CDR1 is LGHDT, CDR2 YNNKEL, per germline (reference sequence). The V and J ends lost 1 base and 1 base, in that order; junction bases with no gene match: 7.

The chain links TRBV11-2 to TRBJ1-2; D may be TRBD1 (6 bases). In germline, CDR1 is SGHAT, CDR2 FQNNGV. CDR3 length: 16 amino acids. V was clipped by 1 base and J by 2 bases, with 14 bases between them. The CDR3 nucleotides read TGTGCCAGCAGCTTAGCACAGGGAGGGGCCAACTATGGCTACACCTTC. Translated, it gives CASSLAQGGANYGYTF. Filled out from reference TRBV11-2 and TRBJ1-2, the complete variable domain reads EAGVAQSPRYKIIEKRQSVAFWCNPISGHATLYWYQQILGQGPKLLIQFQNNGVVDDSQLPKDRFSAERLKGVDSTLKIQPAKLEDSAVYLCASSLAQGGANYGYTFGSGTRLTVV.

The J gene is TRBJ2-3, the V gene TRBV11-3; 8 bases align to TRBD1. CDR1 is SGHNT and CDR2 is YENEEA in the germline V gene. CDR3 length: 15 residues. J gave up 6 bases and V 1 base, and 6 bases lay outside the gene matches. CDR3 residues: CASSLGTGNGDTQYF. The DNA for the CDR3 is TGTGCCAGCAGCTTAGGGACAGGGAATGGGGATACGCAGTATTTT. The full variable domain, completed using reference TRBV11-3 and TRBJ2-3, is EAGVVQSPRYKIIEKKQPVAFWCNPISGHNTLYWYLQNLGQGPELLIRYENEEAVDDSQLPKDRFSAERLKGVDSTLKIQPAELGDSAVYLCASSLGTGNGDTQYFGPGTRLTVL.

This chain uses TRBV19 with TRBJ1-4, with TRBD1 matching over 8 bases. V shed 6 bases, J shed 2 bases, and the junction held 5 bases outside the gene matches. The CDR3 totals 15 residues. Germline V gene data show CDR1 as LNHDA and CDR2 as SQIVND (reference sequence). CDR3 sequence: CASSDRGATNEKLFF. Written as DNA, the CDR3 is TGTGCCAGTAGCGACAGGGGAGCTACTAATGAAAAACTGTTTTTT.

The chain links TRBV6-5 to TRBJ1-1; D not certain. The CDR3 is made up of 16 amino acids. V shed 0 bases and J shed 7 bases, with 18 bases lying between them. CDR1 is MNHEY and CDR2 is SVGAGI in the germline V gene. CDR3 sequence reads: CASSYSTGRQMSEAFF. The CDR3 coding sequence is TGTGCCAGCAGTTACTCGACCGGGAGGCAAATGAGTGAAGCTTTCTTT.

The chain combines TRBV12-5 with TRBJ1-2, with D unresolved. Germline-derived CDR1 and CDR2 are LGHNT and FRNRAP. Trimming took 5 bases from V and 4 from J, leaving 14 bases between them. The CDR3 extends over 14 amino acids. The CDR3: CASGPGGSGYGYTF. The CDR3 DNA reads TGTGCTAGTGGTCCCGGCGGATCTGGCTATGGCTACACCTTC.

This clone has a single count. The chain carries TRBV28 and TRBJ1-4, with a weak D call TRBD1 (6 bases). V dropped 6 bases and J dropped 0 bases, with 11 bases sitting between them. The germline V gene has CDR1 MDHEN and CDR2 SYDVKM. CDR3 length: 15 amino acids. The CDR3 here is CASRGTGSTNEKLFF. CDR3 DNA sequence: TGTGCCAGCAGGGGTACAGGGTCAACTAATGAAAAACTGTTTTTT.

V gene TRBV3-1 (or the pseudogene TRBV3-2) combines with J gene TRBJ2-5; 9 bases are a match to TRBD2. The CDR3 length is 16 residues. CDR1 LGHDT and CDR2 YNNKEL come from the germline V gene (reference sequence). With 1 base clipped from V and 1 base from J, the junction kept 4 bases outside the gene matches. In DNA form, the CDR3 reads TGTGCCAGCAGCCAAGCGGGACTAGCACCCCAAGAGACCCAGTACTTC. Translation: CASSQAGLAPQETQYF.

The chain is built from TRBV5-1 and TRBJ2-5; 7 bases align to TRBD1. Per the germline V gene, CDR1 is SGHRS and CDR2 is YFSETQ. The CDR3 is 14 amino acids. J was trimmed by 3 bases and V by 0 bases; bases with no gene match: 2. The CDR3 DNA reads as TGCGCCAGCAGCTTGGAGGGGACAGAAGAGACCCAGTACTTC. It yields the protein CASSLEGTEETQYF.

The rearrangement joins TRBV21-1 to TRBJ2-3; TRBD2, the table's D call, was not compared with the DNA. TRBV21-1 is noted as a pseudogene. This CDR3 has 16 amino acids. The chain's CDR3 is CASTPGRGPSTDTQYF. The CDR3 nucleotides are TGTGCCAGCACCCCCGGGAGGGGGCCTAGCACAGATACGCAGTATTTT.

This clone was counted only a few times. The CDR3 is CASRLAPGTSGGQGRYEQYF. The CDR3 DNA follows: TGTGCAAGTCGCTTAGCGCCAGGGACTAGCGGGGGTCAGGGCAGGTACGAGCAGTACTTC. This chain connects TRBV12-2 to TRBJ2-7; no DNA check was done on the table's D call, TRBD2. TRBV12-2 is a documented pseudogene. The CDR3 consists of 20 residues.

The V and J genes are TRBV25-1 and TRBJ2-7; D gene unclear. CDR1 MGHDK and CDR2 SYGVNS come from the germline V gene. V was shortened by 1 base and J by 0 bases, with 13 bases between the two germline ends. This CDR3 spans 16 amino acids. This CDR3 reads CASSESSVLSSYEQYF. The CDR3 DNA is TGTGCCAGCAGTGAATCGTCGGTGTTGAGCTCCTACGAGCAGTACTTC.

The sample holds one count of this clone. The gene calls are TRBV11-2 and TRBJ2-7; 7 bases match TRBD1. The CDR3 has 14 amino acids. Germline lookup yields CDR1 SGHAT and CDR2 FQNNGV. After removal of 4 bases from V and 2 bases from J, the junction contained 5 bases not matched to a gene. For the CDR3, the DNA is TGTGCCAGCAGCTCTAGACAGGGAACCTACGAGCAGTACGTC. This gives the protein CASSSRQGTYEQYV.

The chain recombines TRBV5-1 with TRBJ2-3, with D tentatively TRBD2 (6 bases). V was pared by 0 bases and J by 0 bases, with 8 bases between. The CDR3 extends over 15 amino acids. Germline assignment: CDR1 SGHRS and CDR2 YFSETQ. The CDR3 DNA reads as TGCGCCAGCAGCTTGGCCGGGACTAGCACAGATACGCAGTATTTT. Its protein product is CASSLAGTSTDTQYF.

This sequence joins TRBV27 and TRBJ2-5; D possibly corresponds to TRBD1 (6 bases). CDR3 size: 14 residues. Germline V gene lookup returns CDR1 MNHEY and CDR2 SMNVEV (reference sequence). V was clipped by 6 bases and J by 3 bases, with 14 bases between them. CDR3 loop: CASREIPGEETQYF. CDR3 DNA sequence: TGTGCCAGCAGGGAAATACCAGGGGAAGAGACCCAGTACTTC.

The J gene is TRBJ1-5, the V gene TRBV7-8; TRBD1 is a possible D gene (6 bases). The CDR3 covers 15 residues. The germline CDR1 and CDR2 sequences are SGHVS and FQNEAQ. Trimming cost V 0 bases and J 2 bases, with 8 bases left between them. The CDR3 spells CASSLARTGNQPQHF. Written as DNA, the CDR3 is TGTGCCAGCAGCTTAGCACGGACAGGCAATCAGCCCCAGCATTTT.

This chain uses TRBV3-1 (or the pseudogene TRBV3-2) with TRBJ1-2; TRBD1 matches at 8 bases. Germline CDR1 reads LGHDT; CDR2 reads YNNKEL (reference sequence). V gave up 4 bases and J gave up 6 bases; unmatched junction bases: 1. The CDR3 is 12 residues long. CDR3 nucleotide sequence: TGTGCCAGCAGCCGGGACAGGAATGGCTACACCTTC. Amino acids: CASSRDRNGYTF.

This chain joins TRBV12-3 or TRBV12-4 and TRBJ2-5; D ambiguous. The ends were cut back, 4 bases at V and 6 bases at J, with 9 bases in the middle. The CDR3 sequence is 12 residues long. CDR3 region: CASSSSGQTQYF. The DNA for the CDR3 is TGTGCCAGCAGTTCCAGTGGGCAGACCCAGTACTTC.

This chain connects TRBV15 to TRBJ1-5; possibly TRBD1 for D (6 bases). V was pared by 0 bases and J by 3 bases, with 9 bases between. The CDR3 runs 15 residues. CDR1 is LNHNV and CDR2 is YYDKDF in the germline V gene (reference sequence). The CDR3: CATSRDGQYNQPQHF. CDR3 nucleotides: TGTGCCACCAGCAGAGACGGACAGTACAATCAGCCCCAGCATTTT.

The V gene is TRBV2, the J gene TRBJ2-5; 8 bases are shared with TRBD1. V lost 1 base, J lost 5 bases, and 3 bases stayed unmatched. Per the germline V gene, CDR1 is SNHLY and CDR2 is FYNNEI. CDR3 length equals 14 residues. The CDR3 sequence: CASSEGRGQETQYF. CDR3 coding DNA: TGTGCCAGCAGTGAAGGCAGGGGGCAGGAGACCCAGTACTTC.

The J gene is TRBJ2-7, the V gene TRBV7-4; D may be TRBD1 (6 bases). The CDR3 is 16 amino acids. Per the germline V gene, CDR1 is SGHVT and CDR2 is SQSDAQ. V lost 2 bases and J lost 4, with 18 bases in between. CDR3 region: CASSLFVGALVYEQYV. CDR3 DNA sequence: TGTGCCAGCAGCTTATTCGTGGGGGCCTTAGTATACGAGCAGTACGTC.

The chain combines TRBV5-1 with TRBJ2-1, with TRBD1 identical over 7 bases. CDR3 length: 14 residues. From germline, CDR1 is SGHRS and CDR2 YFSETQ. The trim removed 1 base at V and 7 bases at J, leaving 5 bases unmatched. CDR3 DNA: TGCGCCAGCAGCTTGTCGCAGGGGGAAAATGAGCAGTTCTTC. It is translated as CASSLSQGENEQFF.

This chain joins TRBV19 and TRBJ1-2; D unclear. The V and J ends lost 2 bases and 9 bases respectively, with 13 bases between them. CDR3 length: 13 residues. Germline CDR1 reads LNHDA; CDR2 reads SQIVND (reference sequence). This chain's CDR3 is CASSIPSAGSYTF. CDR3 coding DNA: TGTGCCAGTAGTATACCCAGCGCTGGAAGCTACACCTTC.

The chain has TRBV6-6 and TRBJ2-7; D remains unclear. CDR3 size: 14 residues. V lost 5 bases to trimming and J lost 3 bases, with 14 bases between them. Germline-derived CDR1 and CDR2 are MNHNY and SVGAGI (reference sequence). CDR3 sequence reads: CASSPQAENYEQYF. CDR3 sequence (DNA): TGTGCCAGCAGTCCCCAAGCCGAAAACTACGAGCAGTACTTC.

CDR3 coding DNA: TGTGCCAGTAGTATAGAACTGGGGCAGGGGAAAAACATTCAGTACTTC. Translation: CASSIELGQGKNIQYF. The chain uses TRBV19 and TRBJ2-4, with D perhaps TRBD1 (6 bases). Germline CDR1 LNHDA, CDR2 SQIVND (reference sequence). This CDR3 has 16 amino acids. The V gene lost 0 bases and the J gene lost 4 bases, with 13 bases spanning the gap.